This T cell receptor beta chain stems from a study of T-cell reconstitution after alpha-beta-depleted transplantation in children. Findings and limits, study-wide: At one year after transplant, newly produced T cells mostly accounted for T-cell counts and diversity. By about two months after transplant, alpha-beta T cells reportedly arose from several hundred graft clones that had expanded.

Worth noting for this clonotype: Its target is not known.

The V gene lost 6 bases and the J gene lost 5 bases, with 11 bases spanning the gap. Germline CDR1 is DFQATT and CDR2 is SNEGSKA (reference sequence). The CDR3 covers 11 residues. Molecular barcoding with unique molecular identifiers was used for the TCRbeta library. TCRdb used MiXCR to reprocess the PCR reads, holding one entry per CDR3 protein. Of fewer than 500,000 distinct CDR3 sequences listed, around two fifths are singletons. The clonotype comes from a girl aged 2 to 9 with aplastic anemia, due to receive a stem cell transplant. This chain links TRBV20-1 with TRBJ2-7; possible D gene TRBD1, 5 bases. The sample was PBMCs, taken before TCRalphabeta/CD19-depleted stem cell transplant. CDR3 sequence (DNA): TGCAGTGCGGGGCTCCTGGACGAGCAGTACTTC. It translates to CSAGLLDEQYF.